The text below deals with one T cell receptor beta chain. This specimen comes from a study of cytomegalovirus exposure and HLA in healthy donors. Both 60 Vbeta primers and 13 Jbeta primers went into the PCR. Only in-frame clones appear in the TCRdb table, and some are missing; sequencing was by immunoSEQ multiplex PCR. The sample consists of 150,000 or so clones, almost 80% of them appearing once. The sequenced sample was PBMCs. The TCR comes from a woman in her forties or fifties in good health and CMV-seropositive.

In DNA, the CDR3 is TGTGCCAGCAGTTTCAAGCGGGGGGGCCGGGATACGCAGTATTTT. Translation: CASSFKRGGRDTQYF. The chain links TRBV27 to TRBJ2-3; 10 bases fit TRBD2. The V and J ends lost 3 bases and 6 bases, in that order; junction bases with no gene match: 6. This CDR3 is 15 amino acids long. Germline CDR1 reads MNHEY; CDR2 reads SMNVEV (reference sequence).